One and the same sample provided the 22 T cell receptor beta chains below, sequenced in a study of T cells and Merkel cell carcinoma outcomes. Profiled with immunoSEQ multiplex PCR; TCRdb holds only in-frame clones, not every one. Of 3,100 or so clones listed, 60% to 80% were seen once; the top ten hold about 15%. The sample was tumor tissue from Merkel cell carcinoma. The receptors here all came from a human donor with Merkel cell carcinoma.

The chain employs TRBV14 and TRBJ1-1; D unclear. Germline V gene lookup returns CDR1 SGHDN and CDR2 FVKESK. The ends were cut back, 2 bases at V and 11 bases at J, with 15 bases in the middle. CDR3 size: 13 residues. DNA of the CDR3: TGTGCCAGCAGCCAATCCACGAGGGTTGGGGCTTTCTTT. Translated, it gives CASSQSTRVGAFF.

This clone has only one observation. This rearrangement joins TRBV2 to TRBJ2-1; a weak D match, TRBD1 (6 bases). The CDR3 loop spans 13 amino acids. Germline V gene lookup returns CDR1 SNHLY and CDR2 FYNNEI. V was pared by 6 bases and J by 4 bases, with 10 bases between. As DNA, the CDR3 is TGTGCCAGCAGCTTTGGACAGTACAATGAGCAGTTCTTC. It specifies CASSFGQYNEQFF. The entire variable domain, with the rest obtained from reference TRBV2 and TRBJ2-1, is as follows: EPEVTQTPSHQVTQMGQEVILRCVPISNHLYFYWYRQILGQKVEFLVSFYNNEISEKSEIFDDQFSVERPDGSNFTLKIRSTKLEDSAMYFCASSFGQYNEQFFGPGTRLTVL.

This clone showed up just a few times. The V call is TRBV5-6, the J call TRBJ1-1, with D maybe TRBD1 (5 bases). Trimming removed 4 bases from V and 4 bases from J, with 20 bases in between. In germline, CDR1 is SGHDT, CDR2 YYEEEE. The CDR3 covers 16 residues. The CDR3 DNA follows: TGTGCCAGCAGCCTCGGGGGAGGGTGGTCGAGCACTGAAGCTTTCTTT. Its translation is CASSLGGGWSSTEAFF.

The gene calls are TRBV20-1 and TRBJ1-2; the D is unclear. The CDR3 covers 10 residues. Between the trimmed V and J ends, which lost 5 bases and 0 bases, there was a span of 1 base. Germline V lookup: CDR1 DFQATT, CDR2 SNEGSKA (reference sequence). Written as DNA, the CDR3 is TGCAGTGCTGCTAACTATGGCTACACCTTC. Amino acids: CSAANYGYTF.

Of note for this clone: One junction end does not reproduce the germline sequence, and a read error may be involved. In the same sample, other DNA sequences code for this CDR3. The CDR3 DNA reads TGTGCTAGCTCACCAGAGTTCGTAAATGAGCAGTTCTTC. This encodes CASSPEFVNEQFF. This chain joins TRBV18 and TRBJ2-1; D is ambiguous. In germline, CDR1 is KGHSH, CDR2 LQKENI. The CDR3 length is 13 residues.

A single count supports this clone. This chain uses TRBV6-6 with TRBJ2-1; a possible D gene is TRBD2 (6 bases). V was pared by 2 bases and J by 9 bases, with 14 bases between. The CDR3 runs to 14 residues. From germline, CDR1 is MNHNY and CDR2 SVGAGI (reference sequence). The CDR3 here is CASSYDGGVGEQFF. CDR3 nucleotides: TGTGCCAGCAGTTACGACGGCGGGGTCGGTGAGCAGTTCTTC.

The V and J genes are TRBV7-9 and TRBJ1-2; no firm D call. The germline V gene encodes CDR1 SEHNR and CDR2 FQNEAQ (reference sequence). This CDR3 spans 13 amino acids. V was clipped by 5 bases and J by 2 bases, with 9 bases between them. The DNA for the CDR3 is TGTGCCAGCAGCCCCGATCCAAACTATGGCTACACCTTC. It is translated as CASSPDPNYGYTF. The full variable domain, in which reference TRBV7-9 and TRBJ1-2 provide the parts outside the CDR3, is DTGVSQNPRHKITKRGQNVTFRCDPISEHNRLYWYRQTLGQGPEFLTYFQNEAQLEKSRLLSDRFSAERPKGSFSTLEIQRTEQGDSAMYLCASSPDPNYGYTFGSGTRLTVV.

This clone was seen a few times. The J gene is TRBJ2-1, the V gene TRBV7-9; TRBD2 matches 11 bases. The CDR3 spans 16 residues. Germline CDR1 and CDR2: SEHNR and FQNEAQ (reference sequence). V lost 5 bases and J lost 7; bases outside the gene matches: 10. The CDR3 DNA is TGTGCCAGCAGCCCGGTTGGTAGCGGGGGGGCGAATGAGCAGTTCTTC. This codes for CASSPVGSGGANEQFF.

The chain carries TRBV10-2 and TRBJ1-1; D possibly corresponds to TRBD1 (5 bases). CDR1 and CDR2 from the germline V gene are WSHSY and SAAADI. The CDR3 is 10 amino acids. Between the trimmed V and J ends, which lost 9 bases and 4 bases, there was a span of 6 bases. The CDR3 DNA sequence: TGCGCCAGTCAGGGCACTGAAGCTTTCTTT. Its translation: CASQGTEAFF.

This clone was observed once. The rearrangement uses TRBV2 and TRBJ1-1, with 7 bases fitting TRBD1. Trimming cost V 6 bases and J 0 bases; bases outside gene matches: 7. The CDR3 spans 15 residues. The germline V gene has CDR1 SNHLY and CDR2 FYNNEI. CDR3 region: CASRARDSMNTEAFF. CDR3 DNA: TGTGCCAGCAGAGCTAGGGACAGCATGAACACTGAAGCTTTCTTT.

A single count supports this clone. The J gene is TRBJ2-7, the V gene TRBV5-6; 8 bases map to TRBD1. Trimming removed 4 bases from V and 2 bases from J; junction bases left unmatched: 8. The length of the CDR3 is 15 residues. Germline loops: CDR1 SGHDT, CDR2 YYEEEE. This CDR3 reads CASSTKPTGAYEQYF. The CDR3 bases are TGTGCCAGCAGCACCAAACCGACAGGGGCCTACGAGCAGTACTTC.

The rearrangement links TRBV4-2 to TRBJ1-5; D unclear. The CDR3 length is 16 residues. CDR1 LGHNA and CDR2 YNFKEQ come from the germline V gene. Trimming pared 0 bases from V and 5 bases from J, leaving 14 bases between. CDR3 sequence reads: CASSQDPGRKDQPQHF. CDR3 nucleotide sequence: TGTGCCAGCAGCCAAGATCCGGGGAGGAAGGATCAGCCCCAGCATTTT.

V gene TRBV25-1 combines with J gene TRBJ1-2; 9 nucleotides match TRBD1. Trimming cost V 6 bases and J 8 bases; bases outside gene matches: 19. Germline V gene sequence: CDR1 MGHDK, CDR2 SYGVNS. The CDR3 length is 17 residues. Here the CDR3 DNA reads TGTGCCAGCAGCGGGACGGAGAAGGGACAGGGAAAGAACGGCTACACCTTC. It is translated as CASSGTEKGQGKNGYTF.

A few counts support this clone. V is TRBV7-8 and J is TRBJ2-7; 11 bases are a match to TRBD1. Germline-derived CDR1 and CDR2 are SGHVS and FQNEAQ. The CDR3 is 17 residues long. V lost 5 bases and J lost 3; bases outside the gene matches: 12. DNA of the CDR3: TGTGCCAGCAGCACAGATGGAGCCGGGACAGGGGGCTACGAGCAGTACTTC. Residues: CASSTDGAGTGGYEQYF.

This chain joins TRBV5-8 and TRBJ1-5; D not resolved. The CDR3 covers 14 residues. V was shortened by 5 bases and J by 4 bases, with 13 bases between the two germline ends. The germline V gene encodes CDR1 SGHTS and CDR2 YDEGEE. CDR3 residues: CASSFRVPNQPQHF. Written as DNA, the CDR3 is TGTGCCAGCAGTTTCCGGGTCCCAAATCAGCCCCAGCATTTT.

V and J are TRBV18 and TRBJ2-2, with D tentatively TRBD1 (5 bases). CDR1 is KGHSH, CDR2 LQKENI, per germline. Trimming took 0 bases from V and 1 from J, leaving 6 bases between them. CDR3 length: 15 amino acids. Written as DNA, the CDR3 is TGTGCCAGCTCACCACCGGGGCAGAACACCGGGGAGCTGTTTTTT. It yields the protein CASSPPGQNTGELFF. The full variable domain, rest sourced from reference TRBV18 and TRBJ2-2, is NAGVMQNPRHLVRRRGQEARLRCSPMKGHSHVYWYRQLPEEGLKFMVYLQKENIIDESGMPKERFSAEFPKEGPSILRIQQVVRGDSAAYFCASSPPGQNTGELFFGEGSRLTVL.

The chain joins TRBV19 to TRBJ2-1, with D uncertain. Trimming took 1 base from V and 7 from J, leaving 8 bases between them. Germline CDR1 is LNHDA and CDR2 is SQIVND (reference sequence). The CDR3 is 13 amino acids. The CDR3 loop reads CASSIVQGNEQFF. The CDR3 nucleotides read TGTGCCAGTAGTATAGTTCAAGGGAATGAGCAGTTCTTC.

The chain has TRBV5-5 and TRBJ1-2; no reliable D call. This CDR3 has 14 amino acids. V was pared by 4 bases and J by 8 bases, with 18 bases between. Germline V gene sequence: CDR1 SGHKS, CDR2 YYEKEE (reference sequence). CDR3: CASSDTDGLVGYTF. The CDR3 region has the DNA TGTGCCAGCAGCGATACTGACGGGCTGGTGGGCTACACCTTC.

Written as DNA, the CDR3 is TGTGCCAGCAGTGTCACAGGGTTAGAGCAGTATTTT. This translates into CASSVTGLEQYF. The rearrangement uses TRBV28 and TRBJ2-3; a weak D match, TRBD1 (6 bases). The germline V and J ends were trimmed by 5 bases and 11 bases, with 14 bases remaining between them. The CDR3 spans 12 residues. Germline CDR1 is MDHEN and CDR2 is SYDVKM.

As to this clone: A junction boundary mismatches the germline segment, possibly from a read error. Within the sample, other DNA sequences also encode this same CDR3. CDR3 coding DNA: TGTGCTAGCAGCGCAGGGGCGACAGGGGGGTTTACTGAAGCTTTCTTT. As protein: CASSAGATGGFTEAFF. The gene calls are TRBV5-5 and TRBJ1-1, with 9 bases identical to TRBD1. The CDR3 spans 16 residues. Per the germline V gene, CDR1 is SGHKS and CDR2 is YYEKEE (reference sequence).

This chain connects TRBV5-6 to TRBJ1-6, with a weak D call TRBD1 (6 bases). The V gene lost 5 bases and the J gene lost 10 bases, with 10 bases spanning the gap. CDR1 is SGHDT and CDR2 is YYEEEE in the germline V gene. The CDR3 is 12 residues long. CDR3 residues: CASRDRSSPLHF. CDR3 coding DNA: TGTGCCAGCAGGGACAGAAGCTCACCCCTCCACTTT.

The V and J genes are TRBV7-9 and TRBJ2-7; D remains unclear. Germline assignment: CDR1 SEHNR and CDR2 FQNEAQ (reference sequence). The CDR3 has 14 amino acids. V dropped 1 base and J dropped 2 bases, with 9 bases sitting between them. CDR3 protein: CASSLEPTPYEQYF. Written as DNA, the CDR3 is TGTGCCAGCAGCTTAGAACCCACCCCCTACGAGCAGTACTTC.